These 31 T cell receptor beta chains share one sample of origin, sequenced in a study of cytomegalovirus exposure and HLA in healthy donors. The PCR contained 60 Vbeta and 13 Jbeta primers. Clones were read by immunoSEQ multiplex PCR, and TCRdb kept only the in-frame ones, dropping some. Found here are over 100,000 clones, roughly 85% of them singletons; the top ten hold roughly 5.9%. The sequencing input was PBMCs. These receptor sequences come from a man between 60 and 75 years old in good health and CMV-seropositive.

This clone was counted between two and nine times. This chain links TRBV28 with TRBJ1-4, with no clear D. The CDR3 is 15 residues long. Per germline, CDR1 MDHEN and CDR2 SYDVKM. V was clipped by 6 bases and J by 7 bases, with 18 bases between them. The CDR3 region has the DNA TGTGCCAGCAGAAGGCCGGGGTCCGCGGTTGAAAAACTGTTTTTT. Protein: CASRRPGSAVEKLFF.

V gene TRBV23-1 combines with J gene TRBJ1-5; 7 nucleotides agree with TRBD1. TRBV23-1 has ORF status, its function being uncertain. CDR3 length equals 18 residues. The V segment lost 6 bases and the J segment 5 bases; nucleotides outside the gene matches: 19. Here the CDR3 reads CASRPSLIDRVRDQPQHF. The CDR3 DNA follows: TGCGCCAGCAGACCCTCCTTAATTGACAGGGTGAGGGATCAGCCCCAGCATTTT.

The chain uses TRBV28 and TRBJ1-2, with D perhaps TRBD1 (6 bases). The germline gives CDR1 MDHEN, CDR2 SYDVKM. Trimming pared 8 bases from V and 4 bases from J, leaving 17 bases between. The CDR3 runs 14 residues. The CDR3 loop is CASFGGPNPYGYTF. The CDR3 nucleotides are TGTGCCAGCTTCGGGGGGCCAAACCCCTATGGCTACACCTTC.

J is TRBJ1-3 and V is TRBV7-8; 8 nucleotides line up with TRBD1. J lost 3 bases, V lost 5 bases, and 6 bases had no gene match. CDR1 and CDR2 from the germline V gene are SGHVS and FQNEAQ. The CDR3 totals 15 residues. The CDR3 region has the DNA TGTGCCAGCAGCCCTGGGGACAGGATTGGAAACACCATATATTTT. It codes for CASSPGDRIGNTIYF.

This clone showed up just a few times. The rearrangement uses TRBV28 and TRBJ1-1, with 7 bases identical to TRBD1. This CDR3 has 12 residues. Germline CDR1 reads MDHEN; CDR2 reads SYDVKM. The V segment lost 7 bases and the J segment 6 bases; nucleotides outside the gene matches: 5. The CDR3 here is CASMNRGSEAFF. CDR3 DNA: TGTGCCAGCATGAACAGGGGCTCTGAAGCTTTCTTT.

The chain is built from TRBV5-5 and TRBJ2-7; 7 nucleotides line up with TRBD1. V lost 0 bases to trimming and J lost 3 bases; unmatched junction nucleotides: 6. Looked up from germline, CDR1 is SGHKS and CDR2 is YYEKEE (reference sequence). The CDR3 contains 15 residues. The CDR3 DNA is TGTGCCAGCAGCTTGGGACAGGGTATGGTCTACGAGCAGTACTTC. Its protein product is CASSLGQGMVYEQYF.

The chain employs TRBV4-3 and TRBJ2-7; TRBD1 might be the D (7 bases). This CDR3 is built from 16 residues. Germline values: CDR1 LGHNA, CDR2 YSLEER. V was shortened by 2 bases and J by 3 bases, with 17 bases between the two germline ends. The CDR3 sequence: CASSQSGGQGDYEQYF. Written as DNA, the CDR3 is TGCGCCAGCAGCCAATCTGGGGGGCAGGGGGACTACGAGCAGTACTTC.

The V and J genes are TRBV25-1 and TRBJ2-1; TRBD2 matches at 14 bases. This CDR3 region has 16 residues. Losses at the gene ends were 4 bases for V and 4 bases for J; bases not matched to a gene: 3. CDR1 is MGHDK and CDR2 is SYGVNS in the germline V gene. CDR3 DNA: TGTGCCAGCAGTGGGACTAGCGGGGGGCAATACAATGAGCAGTTCTTC. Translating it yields CASSGTSGGQYNEQFF.

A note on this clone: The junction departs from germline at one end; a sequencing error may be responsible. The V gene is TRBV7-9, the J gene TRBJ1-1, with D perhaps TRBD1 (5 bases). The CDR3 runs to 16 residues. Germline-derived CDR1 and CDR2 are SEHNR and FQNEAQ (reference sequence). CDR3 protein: CSSSLGAGLMNTEAFF. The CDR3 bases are TGTTCCAGCAGCTTAGGGGCCGGACTCATGAACACTGAAGCTTTCTTT.

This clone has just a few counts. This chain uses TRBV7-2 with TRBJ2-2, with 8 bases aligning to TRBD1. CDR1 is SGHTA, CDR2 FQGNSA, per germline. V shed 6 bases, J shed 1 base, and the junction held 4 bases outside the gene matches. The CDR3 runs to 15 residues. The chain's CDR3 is CASRTGTGNTGELFF. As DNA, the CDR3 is TGTGCCAGCAGAACCGGGACAGGGAACACCGGGGAGCTGTTTTTT. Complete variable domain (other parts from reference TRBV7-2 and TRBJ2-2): GAGVSQSPSNKVTEKGKDVELRCDPISGHTALYWYRQSLGQGLEFLIYFQGNSAPDKSGLPSDRFSAERTGGSVSTLTIQRTQQEDSAVYLCASRTGTGNTGELFFGEGSRLTVL.

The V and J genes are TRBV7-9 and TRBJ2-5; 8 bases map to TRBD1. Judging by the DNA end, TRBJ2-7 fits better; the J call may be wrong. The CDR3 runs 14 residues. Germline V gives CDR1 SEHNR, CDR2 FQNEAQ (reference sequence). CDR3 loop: CASSLTGEGYEQYF. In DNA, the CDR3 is TGTGCCAGCAGCCTGACAGGGGAAGGCTACGAGCAGTACTTC.

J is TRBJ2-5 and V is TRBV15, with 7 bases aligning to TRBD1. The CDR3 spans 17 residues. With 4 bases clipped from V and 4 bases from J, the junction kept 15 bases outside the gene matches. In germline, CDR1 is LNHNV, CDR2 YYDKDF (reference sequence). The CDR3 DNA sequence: TGTGCCACCAGCAAGCCGCGACAGGGAGTGGGTCCAGAGACCCAGTACTTC. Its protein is CATSKPRQGVGPETQYF.

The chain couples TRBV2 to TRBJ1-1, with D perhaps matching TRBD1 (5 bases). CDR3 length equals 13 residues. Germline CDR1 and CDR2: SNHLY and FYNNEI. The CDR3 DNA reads TGTGCTTATAAGGAGGGGTTTGGCACTGAAGCTTTCTTT. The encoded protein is CAYKEGFGTEAFF.

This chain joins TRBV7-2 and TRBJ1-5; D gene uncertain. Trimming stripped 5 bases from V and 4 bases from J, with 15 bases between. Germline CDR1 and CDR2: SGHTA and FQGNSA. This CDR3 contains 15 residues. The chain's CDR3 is CASSPRTAVNQPQHF. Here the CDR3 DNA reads TGTGCCAGCAGCCCCCGAACAGCCGTAAATCAGCCCCAGCATTTT. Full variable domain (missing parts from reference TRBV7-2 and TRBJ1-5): GAGVSQSPSNKVTEKGKDVELRCDPISGHTALYWYRQSLGQGLEFLIYFQGNSAPDKSGLPSDRFSAERTGGSVSTLTIQRTQQEDSAVYLCASSPRTAVNQPQHFGDGTRLSIL.

CDR3 nucleotide sequence: TGTGCCAGCATCCTCAGGGGGTCTAATGAAAAACTGTTTTTT. Translation: CASILRGSNEKLFF. The chain recombines TRBV28 with TRBJ1-4, with 7 bases fitting TRBD1. In germline, CDR1 is MDHEN, CDR2 SYDVKM. Trimming cost V 7 bases and J 3 bases; bases outside gene matches: 5. The CDR3 is made up of 14 amino acids.

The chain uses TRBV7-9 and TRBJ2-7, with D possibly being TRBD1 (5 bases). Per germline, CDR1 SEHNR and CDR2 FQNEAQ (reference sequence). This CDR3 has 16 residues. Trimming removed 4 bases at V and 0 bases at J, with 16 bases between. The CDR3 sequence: CASSSTTPGISYEQYF. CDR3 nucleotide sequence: TGTGCCAGCAGCTCGACGACCCCAGGGATCTCCTACGAGCAGTACTTC.

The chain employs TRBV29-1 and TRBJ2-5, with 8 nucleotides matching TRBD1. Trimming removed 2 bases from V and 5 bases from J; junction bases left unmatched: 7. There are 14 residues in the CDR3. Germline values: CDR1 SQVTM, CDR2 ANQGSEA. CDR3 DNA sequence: TGCAGCGTTGAATTGGACAGGGTGGGCGAGACCCAGTACTTC. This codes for CSVELDRVGETQYF.

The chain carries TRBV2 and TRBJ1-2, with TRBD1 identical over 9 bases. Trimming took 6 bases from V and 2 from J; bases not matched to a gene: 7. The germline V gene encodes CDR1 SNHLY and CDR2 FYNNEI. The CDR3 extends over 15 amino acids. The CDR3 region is CASSQGQGTNYGYTF. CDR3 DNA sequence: TGTGCCAGCAGCCAAGGACAGGGGACAAACTATGGCTACACCTTC. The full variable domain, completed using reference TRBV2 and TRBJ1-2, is EPEVTQTPSHQVTQMGQEVILRCVPISNHLYFYWYRQILGQKVEFLVSFYNNEISEKSEIFDDQFSVERPDGSNFTLKIRSTKLEDSAMYFCASSQGQGTNYGYTFGSGTRLTVV.

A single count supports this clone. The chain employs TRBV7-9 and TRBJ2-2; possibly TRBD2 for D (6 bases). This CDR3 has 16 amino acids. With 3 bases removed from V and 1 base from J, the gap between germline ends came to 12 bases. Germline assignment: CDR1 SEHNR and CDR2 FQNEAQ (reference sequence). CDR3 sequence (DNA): TGTGCCAGCAGCTTGGGTGCGGGGTTGAACACCGGGGAGCTGTTTTTT. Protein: CASSLGAGLNTGELFF.

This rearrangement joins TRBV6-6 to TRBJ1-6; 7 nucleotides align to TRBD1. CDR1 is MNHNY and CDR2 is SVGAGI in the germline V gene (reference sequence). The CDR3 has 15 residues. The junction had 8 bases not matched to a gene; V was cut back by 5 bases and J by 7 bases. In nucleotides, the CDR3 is TGTGCCAGCAGTGCTCCGGGACAGAAGAATTCACCCCTCCACTTT. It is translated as CASSAPGQKNSPLHF.

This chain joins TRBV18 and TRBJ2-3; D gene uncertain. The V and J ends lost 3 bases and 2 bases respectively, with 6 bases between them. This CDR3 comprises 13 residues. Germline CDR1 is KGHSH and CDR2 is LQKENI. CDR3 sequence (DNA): TGTGCCAGCTCACCTCATTCCACAGATACGCAGTATTTT. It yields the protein CASSPHSTDTQYF.

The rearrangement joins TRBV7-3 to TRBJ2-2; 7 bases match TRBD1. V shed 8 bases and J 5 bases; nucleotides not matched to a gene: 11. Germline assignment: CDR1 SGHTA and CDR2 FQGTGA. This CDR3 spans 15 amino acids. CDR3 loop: CASGTGTVGTGELFF. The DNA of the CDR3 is TGTGCCAGCGGAACCGGGACAGTAGGAACCGGGGAGCTGTTTTTT.

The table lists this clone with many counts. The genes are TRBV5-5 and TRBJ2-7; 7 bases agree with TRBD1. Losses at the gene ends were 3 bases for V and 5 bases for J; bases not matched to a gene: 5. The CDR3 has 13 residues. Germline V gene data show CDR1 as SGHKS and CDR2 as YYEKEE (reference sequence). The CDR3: CASSSGQLHEQYF. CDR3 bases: TGTGCCAGCAGCTCGGGACAGCTCCACGAGCAGTACTTC.

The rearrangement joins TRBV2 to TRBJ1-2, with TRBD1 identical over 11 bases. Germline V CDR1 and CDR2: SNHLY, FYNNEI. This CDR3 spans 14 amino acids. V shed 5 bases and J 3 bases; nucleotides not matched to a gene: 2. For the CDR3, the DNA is TGTGCCAGCAGTAAGGGACAGGGGGACTATGGCTACACCTTC. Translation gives CASSKGQGDYGYTF.

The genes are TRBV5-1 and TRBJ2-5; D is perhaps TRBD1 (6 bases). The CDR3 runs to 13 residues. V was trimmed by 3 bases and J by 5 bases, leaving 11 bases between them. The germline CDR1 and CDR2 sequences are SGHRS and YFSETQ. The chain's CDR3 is CASSSQGDETQYF. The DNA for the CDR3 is TGCGCCAGCAGCTCACAGGGAGACGAGACCCAGTACTTC.

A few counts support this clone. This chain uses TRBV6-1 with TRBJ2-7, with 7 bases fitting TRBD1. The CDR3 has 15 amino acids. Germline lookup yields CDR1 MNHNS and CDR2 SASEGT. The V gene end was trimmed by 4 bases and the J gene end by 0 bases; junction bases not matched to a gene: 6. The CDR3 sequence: CASSAGWDSSYEQYF. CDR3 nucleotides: TGTGCCAGCAGTGCCGGTTGGGACAGCTCCTACGAGCAGTACTTC.

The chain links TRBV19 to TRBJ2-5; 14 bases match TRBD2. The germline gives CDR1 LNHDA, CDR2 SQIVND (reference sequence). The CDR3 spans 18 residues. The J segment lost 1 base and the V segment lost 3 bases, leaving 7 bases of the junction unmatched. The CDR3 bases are TGTGCCAGTAGTATGCCTCTCGGACTAGCGGGGGGCCAAGAGACCCAGTACTTC. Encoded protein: CASSMPLGLAGGQETQYF.

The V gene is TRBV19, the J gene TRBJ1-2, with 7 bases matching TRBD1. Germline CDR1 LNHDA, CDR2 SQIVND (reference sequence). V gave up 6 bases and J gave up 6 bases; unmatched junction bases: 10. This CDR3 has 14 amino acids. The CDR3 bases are TGTGCCAGTAGGGAGGGGACAGCAGTACATGGCTACACCTTC. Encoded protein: CASREGTAVHGYTF.

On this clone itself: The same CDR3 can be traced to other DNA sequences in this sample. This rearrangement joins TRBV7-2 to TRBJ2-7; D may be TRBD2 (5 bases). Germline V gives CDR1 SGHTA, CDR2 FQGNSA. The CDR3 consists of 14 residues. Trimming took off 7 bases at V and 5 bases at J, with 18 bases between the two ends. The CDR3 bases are TGTGCCAGCACCCCCCCCCGCCGAGGGAACGAGCAGTACTTC. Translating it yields CASTPPRRGNEQYF.

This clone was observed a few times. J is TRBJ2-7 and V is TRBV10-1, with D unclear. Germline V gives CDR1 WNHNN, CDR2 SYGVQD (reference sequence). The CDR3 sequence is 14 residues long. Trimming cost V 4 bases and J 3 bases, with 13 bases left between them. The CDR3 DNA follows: TGCGCCAGCAGTGCCTATCGTGATGGCTACGAGCAGTACTTC. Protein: CASSAYRDGYEQYF.

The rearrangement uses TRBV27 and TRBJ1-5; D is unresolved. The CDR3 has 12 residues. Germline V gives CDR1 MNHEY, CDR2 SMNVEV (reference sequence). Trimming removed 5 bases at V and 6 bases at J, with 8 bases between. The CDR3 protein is CASSVAGQPQHF. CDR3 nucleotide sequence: TGTGCCAGCAGTGTGGCTGGTCAGCCCCAGCATTTT.